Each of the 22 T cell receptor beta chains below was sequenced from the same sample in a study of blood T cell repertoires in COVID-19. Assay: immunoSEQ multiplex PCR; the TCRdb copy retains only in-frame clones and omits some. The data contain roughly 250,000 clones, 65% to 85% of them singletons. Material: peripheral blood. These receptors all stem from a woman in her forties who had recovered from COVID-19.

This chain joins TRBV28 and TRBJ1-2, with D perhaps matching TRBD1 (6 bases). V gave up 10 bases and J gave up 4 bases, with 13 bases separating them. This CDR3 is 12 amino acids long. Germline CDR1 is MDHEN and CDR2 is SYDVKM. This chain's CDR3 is CANSQGAYGYTF. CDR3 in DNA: TGTGCCAACTCACAGGGAGCCTATGGCTACACCTTC.

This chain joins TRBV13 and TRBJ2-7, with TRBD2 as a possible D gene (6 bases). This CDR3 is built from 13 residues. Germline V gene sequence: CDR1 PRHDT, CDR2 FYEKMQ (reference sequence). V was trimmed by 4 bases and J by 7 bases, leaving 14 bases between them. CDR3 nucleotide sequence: TGTGCCAGCAGCTCTGGAGGGCGAAGGGAGCAGTACTTC. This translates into CASSSGGRREQYF.

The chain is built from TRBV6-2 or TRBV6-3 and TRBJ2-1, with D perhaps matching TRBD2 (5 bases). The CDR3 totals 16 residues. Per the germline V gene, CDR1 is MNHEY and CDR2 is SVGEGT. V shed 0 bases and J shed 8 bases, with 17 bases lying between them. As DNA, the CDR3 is TGTGCCAGCAGTTACTCGACGGTAACGAGGGTGGATGAGCAGTTCTTC. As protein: CASSYSTVTRVDEQFF.

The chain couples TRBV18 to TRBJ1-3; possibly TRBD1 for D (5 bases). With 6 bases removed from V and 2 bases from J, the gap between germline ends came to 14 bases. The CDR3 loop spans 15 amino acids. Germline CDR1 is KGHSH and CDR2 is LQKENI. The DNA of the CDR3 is TGTGCCAGCTCTCCGGCGGCCAGGGCTGGAAACACCATATATTTT. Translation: CASSPAARAGNTIYF.

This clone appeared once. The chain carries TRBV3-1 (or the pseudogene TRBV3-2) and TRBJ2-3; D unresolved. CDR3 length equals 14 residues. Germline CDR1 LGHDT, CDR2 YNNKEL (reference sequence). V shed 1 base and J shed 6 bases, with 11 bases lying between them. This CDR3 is CASSQASRGDTQYF. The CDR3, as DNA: TGTGCCAGCAGCCAAGCATCCCGAGGCGATACGCAGTATTTT.

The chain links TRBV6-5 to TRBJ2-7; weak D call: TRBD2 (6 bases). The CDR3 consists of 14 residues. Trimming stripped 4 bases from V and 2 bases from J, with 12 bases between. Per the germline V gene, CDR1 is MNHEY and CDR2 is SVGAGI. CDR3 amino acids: CASSWRDAPYEQYF. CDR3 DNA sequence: TGTGCCAGCAGTTGGCGGGACGCGCCCTACGAGCAGTACTTC.

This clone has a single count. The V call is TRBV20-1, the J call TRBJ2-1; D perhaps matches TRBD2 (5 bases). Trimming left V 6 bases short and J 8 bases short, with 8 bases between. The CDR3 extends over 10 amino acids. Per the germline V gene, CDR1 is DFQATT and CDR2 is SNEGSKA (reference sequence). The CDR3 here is CSARGDEQFF. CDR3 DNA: TGCAGTGCCCGGGGAGATGAGCAGTTCTTC.

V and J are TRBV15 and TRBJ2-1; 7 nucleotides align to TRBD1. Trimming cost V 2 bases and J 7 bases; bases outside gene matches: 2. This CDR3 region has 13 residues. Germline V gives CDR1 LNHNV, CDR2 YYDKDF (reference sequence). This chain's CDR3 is CATSRYRGNEQFF. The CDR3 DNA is TGTGCCACCAGCAGATACAGGGGAAATGAGCAGTTCTTC.

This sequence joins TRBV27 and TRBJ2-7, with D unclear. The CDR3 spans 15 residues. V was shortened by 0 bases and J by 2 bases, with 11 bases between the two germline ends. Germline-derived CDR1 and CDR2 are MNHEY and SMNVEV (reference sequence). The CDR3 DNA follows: TGTGCCAGCAGTTTATCTCCCAGGCCTCCCTACGAGCAGTACTTC. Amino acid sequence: CASSLSPRPPYEQYF.

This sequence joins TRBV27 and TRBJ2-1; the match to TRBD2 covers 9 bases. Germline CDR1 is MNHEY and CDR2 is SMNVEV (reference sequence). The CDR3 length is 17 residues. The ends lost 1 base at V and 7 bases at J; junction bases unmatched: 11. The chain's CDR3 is CASSLWSGLAGINEQFF. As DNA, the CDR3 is TGTGCCAGCAGTTTATGGTCGGGGCTAGCGGGGATTAATGAGCAGTTCTTC.

As DNA, the CDR3 is TGTGCCAGCAGCGCTGGACACACCCGACGGGAAAAACTGTTTTTT. Residues: CASSAGHTRREKLFF. The J gene is TRBJ1-4, the V gene TRBV3-1 (or the pseudogene TRBV3-2); D possibly corresponds to TRBD1 (5 bases). The V end was cut by 5 bases, the J end by 8 bases, with 18 bases between. The length of the CDR3 is 15 residues. The germline CDR1 and CDR2 sequences are LGHDT and YNNKEL (reference sequence).

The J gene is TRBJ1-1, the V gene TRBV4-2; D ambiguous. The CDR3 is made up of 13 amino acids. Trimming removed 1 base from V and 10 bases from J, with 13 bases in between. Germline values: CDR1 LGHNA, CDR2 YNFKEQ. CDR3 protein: CASSQGEEVGAFF. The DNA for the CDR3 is TGTGCCAGCAGCCAAGGGGAGGAGGTCGGAGCTTTCTTT.

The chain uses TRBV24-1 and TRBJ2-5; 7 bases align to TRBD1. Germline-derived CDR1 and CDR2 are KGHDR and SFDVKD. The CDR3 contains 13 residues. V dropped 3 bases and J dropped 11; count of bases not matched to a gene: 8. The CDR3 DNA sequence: TGTGCCACCAGTGATCCGGTACAGGGGTTGCAGTACTTC. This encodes CATSDPVQGLQYF.

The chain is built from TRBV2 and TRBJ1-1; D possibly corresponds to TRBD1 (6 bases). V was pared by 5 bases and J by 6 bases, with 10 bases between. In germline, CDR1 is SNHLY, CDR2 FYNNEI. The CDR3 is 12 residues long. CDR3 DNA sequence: TGTGCCAGCAGTCAGTGGACAGCTGAAGCTTTCTTT. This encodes CASSQWTAEAFF.

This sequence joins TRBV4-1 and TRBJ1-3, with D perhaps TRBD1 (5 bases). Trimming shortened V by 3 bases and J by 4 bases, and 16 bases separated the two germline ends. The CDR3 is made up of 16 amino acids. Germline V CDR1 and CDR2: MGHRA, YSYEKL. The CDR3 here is CASSQDGGRPGNTIYF. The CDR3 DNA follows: TGCGCCAGCAGCCAGGACGGGGGACGGCCAGGAAACACCATATATTTT.

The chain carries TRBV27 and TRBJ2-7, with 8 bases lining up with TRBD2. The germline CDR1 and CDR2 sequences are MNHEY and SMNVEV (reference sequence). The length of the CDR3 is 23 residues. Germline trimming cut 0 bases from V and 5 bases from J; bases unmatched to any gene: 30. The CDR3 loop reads CASSLSSGQLLQRVVGGADEQYF. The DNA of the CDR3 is TGTGCCAGCAGTTTATCGTCAGGACAGCTACTACAAAGGGTTGTCGGGGGGGCAGACGAGCAGTACTTC.

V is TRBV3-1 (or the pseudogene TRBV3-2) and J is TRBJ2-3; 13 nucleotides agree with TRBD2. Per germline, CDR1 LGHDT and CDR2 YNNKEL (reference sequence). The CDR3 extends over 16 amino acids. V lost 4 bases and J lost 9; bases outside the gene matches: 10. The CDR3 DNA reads TGTGCCAGCAGCCCACTAGCGGGGGGGCCGGCGGGAACGCAGTATTTT. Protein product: CASSPLAGGPAGTQYF.

The CDR3, as DNA: TGTGCCAGCAGCTCGACGGAGGGAGGAAAACTGTTTTTT. This encodes CASSSTEGGKLFF. The J gene is TRBJ1-4, the V gene TRBV11-2; D not resolved. Germline V lookup: CDR1 SGHAT, CDR2 FQNNGV. This CDR3 is built from 13 residues. V was clipped by 4 bases and J by 10 bases, with 13 bases between them.

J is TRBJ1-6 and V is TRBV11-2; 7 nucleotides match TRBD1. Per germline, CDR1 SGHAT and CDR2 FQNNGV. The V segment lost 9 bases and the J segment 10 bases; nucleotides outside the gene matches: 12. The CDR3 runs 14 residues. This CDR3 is CASRQQGVQSPLHF. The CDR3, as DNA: TGTGCCAGTCGACAGCAGGGGGTTCAATCACCCCTCCACTTT.

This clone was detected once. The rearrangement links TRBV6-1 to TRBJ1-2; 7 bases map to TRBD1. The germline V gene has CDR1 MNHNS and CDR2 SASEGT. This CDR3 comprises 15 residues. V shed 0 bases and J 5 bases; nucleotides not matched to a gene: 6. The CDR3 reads CASSEASGQIYGYTF. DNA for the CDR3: TGTGCCAGCAGTGAAGCCTCGGGACAGATATATGGCTACACCTTC.

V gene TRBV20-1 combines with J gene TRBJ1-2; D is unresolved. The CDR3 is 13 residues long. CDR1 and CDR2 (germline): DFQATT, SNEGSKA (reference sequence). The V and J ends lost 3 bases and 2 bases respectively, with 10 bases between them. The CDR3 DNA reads TGCAGTGCTAGTCCGACGGGGAACTATGGCTACACCTTC. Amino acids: CSASPTGNYGYTF.

The CDR3 reads CAWSGQAGGYTF. CDR3 coding DNA: TGTGCCTGGAGTGGACAGGCCGGTGGCTACACCTTC. The chain joins TRBV30 to TRBJ1-2; possible D gene TRBD1, 6 bases. The CDR3 runs to 12 residues. CDR1 GTSNPN and CDR2 SVGIG come from the germline V gene (reference sequence). Trimming stripped 1 base from V and 7 bases from J, with 10 bases between.